This T cell receptor (beta chain) originates from a study of shared clonotypes between healthy human individuals. Study-wide background: Three CD4 naive, three CD4 memory, two CD8 naive and one CD8 memory plate were used per donor. Study-level results: Naive subsets tended to show greater estimated richness than memory subsets.

The table came from immunoSEQ multiplex PCR; TCRdb's copy has only in-frame clones and leaves some out. The table records hundreds of thousands of clones, approximately 95% of them present only once. As concerns this clone: The antigen remains unidentified.

The CDR3 length is 15 residues. Germline CDR1 is SQVTM and CDR2 is ANQGSEA. The V segment lost 7 bases and the J segment 3 bases; nucleotides outside the gene matches: 9. Naive CD8 cells lacked CD45RO, underwent positive selection for CCR7 and left out terminally differentiated effector memory CD45RA+ cells. Adult donors, all healthy and HIV-negative, had no recent acute infections or vaccinations. The V call is TRBV29-1, the J call TRBJ2-6; 7 nucleotides line up with TRBD1. The sequence was collected from a woman aged 25 to 39 in good health. Sequenced material: naive CD8+ T cells sorted from blood. CDR3: CSGLFTGVGANVLTF. The CDR3 DNA is TGCAGCGGACTATTTACAGGGGTTGGGGCCAACGTCCTGACTTTC.